The rows below give T cell receptor beta chains drawn from one sample of a study of blood T cells in healthy people across ages. TCRdb processed the 5' RACE reads anew with MiXCR; each CDR3 protein has one entry. The sample records 500,000 to 650,000 distinct CDR3 sequences, 25% to 35% being singletons. The data were also submitted as part of a second study, on T cells of mothers and their children.

Sequencing was carried out using blood. The receptors here all came from a boy aged 2-9 years in good health. Each CDR3 is given without its conserved first and last residue. A D gene is named only where the DNA matches it firmly. Not every row has a clone size; where given, it reads once, few, many or a size class.

cdr3_aa: ASSHPAGTGGTEAF; v_call: TRBV3-1; clone_size: NA; d_call: TRBD1; j_call: TRBJ1-1
cdr3_aa: ASSSSTSGGGQETQY; v_call: TRBV11-1; clone_size: NA; d_call: TRBD2; j_call: TRBJ2-5
cdr3_aa: ASSPQPPASEDTQY; v_call: TRBV7-6; clone_size: few; d_call: NA; j_call: TRBJ2-3
cdr3_aa: ASSRDPPGVNQPRH; v_call: TRBV6-1; clone_size: few; d_call: NA; j_call: TRBJ1-5
cdr3_aa: ASSRPTGAPANTGELF; v_call: TRBV5-1; clone_size: few; d_call: TRBD1; j_call: TRBJ2-2
cdr3_aa: ASTLAGGGRTQY; v_call: TRBV6-4; clone_size: NA; d_call: TRBD2; j_call: TRBJ2-3
cdr3_aa: ASSPKGHRDTANYGYT; v_call: TRBV18; clone_size: few; d_call: NA; j_call: TRBJ1-2
cdr3_aa: ASSLENRFGGSNYGYT; v_call: TRBV13; clone_size: NA; d_call: NA; j_call: TRBJ1-2
cdr3_aa: ASSPELGGSSYNEQF; v_call: TRBV7-7; clone_size: few; d_call: NA; j_call: TRBJ2-1
cdr3_aa: ASGLRAGGPETQY; v_call: TRBV12-5; clone_size: few; d_call: TRBD2; j_call: TRBJ2-5
cdr3_aa: ASSEVGNGAGEQY; v_call: TRBV7-9; clone_size: few; d_call: NA; j_call: TRBJ2-7
cdr3_aa: AIRPTSGGQETQY; v_call: TRBV10-3; clone_size: few; d_call: TRBD2; j_call: TRBJ2-5
cdr3_aa: ASSYDPGGNTEAF; v_call: TRBV5-5; clone_size: few; d_call: TRBD1; j_call: TRBJ1-1
cdr3_aa: ASSRSPWTGDGYT; v_call: TRBV6-1; clone_size: few; d_call: TRBD1; j_call: TRBJ1-2
cdr3_aa: ASGMDSLGPGELF; v_call: TRBV7-9; clone_size: few; d_call: NA; j_call: TRBJ2-2
cdr3_aa: ASSVESRYQETQY; v_call: TRBV9; clone_size: NA; d_call: NA; j_call: TRBJ2-5
cdr3_aa: ASSPTSGGRETQY; v_call: TRBV9; clone_size: NA; d_call: TRBD2; j_call: NA
cdr3_aa: ASSYPPGGAHQETQY; v_call: TRBV28; clone_size: few; d_call: TRBD2; j_call: TRBJ2-5
cdr3_aa: ASSLSRKETQY; v_call: TRBV27; clone_size: few; d_call: NA; j_call: TRBJ2-7
cdr3_aa: ASSPWANTGELF; v_call: TRBV7-2; clone_size: NA; d_call: NA; j_call: TRBJ2-2
cdr3_aa: ASSPTDQETQY; v_call: TRBV3-1; clone_size: many; d_call: NA; j_call: TRBJ2-5
cdr3_aa: ASSLRGERRESYNEQF; v_call: TRBV5-6; clone_size: once; d_call: NA; j_call: TRBJ2-1
cdr3_aa: ASSQLALGSYEQY; v_call: TRBV14; clone_size: NA; d_call: NA; j_call: NA
cdr3_aa: ASSLKLAGPQETQY; v_call: TRBV7-9; clone_size: NA; d_call: NA; j_call: TRBJ2-5
cdr3_aa: ATSESWTQY; v_call: TRBV15; clone_size: NA; d_call: NA; j_call: TRBJ2-5
cdr3_aa: ASSPLGQGQGYT; v_call: TRBV14; clone_size: few; d_call: TRBD1; j_call: TRBJ1-2
cdr3_aa: ASCRGGGGKTQY; v_call: TRBV13; clone_size: NA; d_call: TRBD2; j_call: TRBJ2-5
cdr3_aa: ATSDARTGVGETQY; v_call: TRBV24-1; clone_size: NA; d_call: TRBD1; j_call: TRBJ2-5